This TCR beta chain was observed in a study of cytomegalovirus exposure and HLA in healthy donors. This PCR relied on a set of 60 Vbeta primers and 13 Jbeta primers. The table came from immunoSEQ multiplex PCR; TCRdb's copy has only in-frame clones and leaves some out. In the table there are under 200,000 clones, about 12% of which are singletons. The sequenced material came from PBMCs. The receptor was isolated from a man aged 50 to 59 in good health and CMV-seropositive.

In DNA form, the CDR3 reads TGTGCCAGCAGTGGGGGCAATAATCAGCCCCAGCATTTT. Residues: CASSGGNNQPQHF. The chain combines TRBV7-9 with TRBJ1-5; TRBD1 might be the D (6 bases). Germline CDR1 is SEHNR and CDR2 is FQNEAQ (reference sequence). V lost 6 bases and J 4 bases, leaving 10 bases between the germline ends. CDR3 length: 13 amino acids.